The 13 T cell receptor beta chains below all came from one sample that was sequenced in a study of a mutant IDH1 vaccine in newly diagnosed glioma. These receptors' antigens are unknown. The time point denotes: week 47, end of study. Vaccinated patients received 300 ug of mutant IDH1 20-mer peptide per dose, with topical imiquimod. Clones were sequenced by immunoSEQ multiplex PCR, and TCRdb holds only the in-frame ones, with some missing. The sample gives 30,000 to 35,000 clones, around 87% of which show up once; more than 10% is in the top ten. The material sequenced was PBMCs, taken from a glioma patient whose treatment included an IDH1 peptide vaccine. Every receptor here comes from a woman aged 30 to 39 with glioma.

The chain has TRBV5-6 and TRBJ2-1; TRBD2 is a possible D gene (5 bases). The germline V gene has CDR1 SGHDT and CDR2 YYEEEE. The CDR3 has 17 residues. Between the trimmed V and J ends, which lost 2 bases and 0 bases, there was a span of 15 bases. The CDR3 DNA sequence: TGTGCCAGCAGCTTTAGGCCTAGCAGGAGCTCCTACAATGAGCAGTTCTTC. This gives the protein CASSFRPSRSSYNEQFF.

This chain joins TRBV5-1 and TRBJ2-7; D uncertain. Germline CDR1 and CDR2: SGHRS and YFSETQ. The V gene lost 0 bases and the J gene lost 0 bases, with 10 bases spanning the gap. The CDR3 is 15 residues long. This CDR3 reads CASSLDSTDSYEQYF. CDR3 nucleotides: TGCGCCAGCAGCTTGGACTCGACGGACTCCTACGAGCAGTACTTC.

The chain employs TRBV19 and TRBJ1-1; D gene unclear. The CDR3 covers 13 residues. V gave up 10 bases and J gave up 1 base, with 13 bases separating them. Germline V gene lookup returns CDR1 LNHDA and CDR2 SQIVND (reference sequence). The CDR3 nucleotides are TGTGCCACCCGAGATCAAGGGAACACTGAAGCTTTCTTT. It encodes CATRDQGNTEAFF.

This clone has more than one count but fewer than ten. This sequence joins TRBV25-1 and TRBJ1-6; tentatively, D is TRBD1 (5 bases). The CDR3 has 13 residues. Germline V gene lookup returns CDR1 MGHDK and CDR2 SYGVNS. The germline V and J ends were trimmed by 3 bases and 9 bases, with 9 bases remaining between them. The CDR3 loop is CASSEGEVSPLHF. The CDR3 nucleotides are TGTGCCAGCAGTGAGGGGGAGGTTTCACCCCTCCACTTT.

The chain uses TRBV9 and TRBJ2-7; the D is unclear. Trimming removed 0 bases from V and 3 bases from J, with 10 bases in between. The germline gives CDR1 SGDLS, CDR2 YYNGEE. The CDR3 sequence is 14 residues long. In DNA, the CDR3 is TGTGCCAGCAGCGTAGGAACAGCGAACTACGAGCAGTACTTC. Its protein is CASSVGTANYEQYF.

The chain has TRBV4-2 and TRBJ1-4, with TRBD1 identical over 9 bases. Per germline, CDR1 LGHNA and CDR2 YNFKEQ. This CDR3 region has 18 residues. Trimming cost V 2 bases and J 5 bases; bases outside gene matches: 12. The CDR3 DNA reads as TGTGCCAGCAGCCAACAAGCCGGGGGCGGACAGGGGAATGAAAAACTGTTTTTT. Translation gives CASSQQAGGGQGNEKLFF.

This chain links TRBV5-1 with TRBJ1-1; perhaps TRBD1 as D (6 bases). Deletions cut 5 bases from V and 0 bases from J, with 11 bases between. The germline CDR1 and CDR2 sequences are SGHRS and YFSETQ. There are 14 residues in the CDR3. CDR3: CASRVGGVNTEAFF. The DNA for the CDR3 is TGCGCCAGCAGGGTAGGGGGGGTGAACACTGAAGCTTTCTTT. Full variable domain (rest looked up from reference TRBV5-1 and TRBJ1-1): KAGVTQTPRYLIKTRGQQVTLSCSPISGHRSVSWYQQTPGQGLQFLFEYFSETQRNKGNFPGRFSGRQFSNSRSEMNVSTLELGDSALYLCASRVGGVNTEAFFGQGTRLTVV.

Only a few counts were recorded for this clone. Here the CDR3 DNA reads TGCGCCAGCAGCTCGAGCCCCCAGGCCCATACGCAGTATTTT. Translation: CASSSSPQAHTQYF. This chain links TRBV4-3 with TRBJ2-3; D unclear. CDR1 and CDR2 from the germline V gene are LGHNA and YSLEER. V was pared by 5 bases and J by 7 bases, with 16 bases between. This CDR3 is 14 amino acids long.

This chain joins TRBV4-1 and TRBJ1-2; 12 bases are a match to TRBD1. The junction had 1 base not matched to a gene; V was cut back by 0 bases and J by 2 bases. The germline V gene has CDR1 MGHRA and CDR2 YSYEKL. This CDR3 contains 16 residues. The CDR3 DNA follows: TGCGCCAGCAGCCAAGAGGGACAGGGGGCGAACTATGGCTACACCTTC. It yields the protein CASSQEGQGANYGYTF.

V gene TRBV7-6 combines with J gene TRBJ1-5; the match to TRBD1 covers 7 bases. The CDR3 loop spans 16 amino acids. V shed 5 bases, J shed 1 base, and the junction held 8 bases outside the gene matches. Germline-derived CDR1 and CDR2 are SGHVS and FNYEAQ. DNA of the CDR3: TGTGCCAGCAGCCAAGACAGGGCTGGAAGCAATCAGCCCCAGCATTTT. Translated: CASSQDRAGSNQPQHF.

This chain joins TRBV29-1 and TRBJ1-1, with a weak D call TRBD1 (6 bases). The CDR3 sequence is 14 residues long. V lost 7 bases and J lost 5, with 20 bases in between. Germline V gives CDR1 SQVTM, CDR2 ANQGSEA. This chain's CDR3 is CSAGTAGARTEAFF. Here the CDR3 DNA reads TGCAGCGCCGGGACGGCGGGGGCGCGAACTGAAGCTTTCTTT.

Here the CDR3 DNA reads TGTGCCAGCAGTTACCAGGGGGTGGCTGAAGCTTTCTTT. Translating it yields CASSYQGVAEAFF. V and J are TRBV6-5 and TRBJ1-1, with 7 bases aligning to TRBD1. The CDR3 spans 13 residues. Germline CDR1 MNHEY, CDR2 SVGAGI. V lost 2 bases, J lost 6 bases, and 3 bases stayed unmatched.

The rearrangement uses TRBV12-5 and TRBJ2-7, with no clear D. CDR3 size: 12 residues. The V and J ends lost 1 base and 7 bases respectively, with 8 bases between them. From germline, CDR1 is LGHNT and CDR2 FRNRAP. Written as DNA, the CDR3 is TGTGCTAGTGGTTTGGCGAGGTTGGAGCAGTACTTC. It encodes CASGLARLEQYF.